This T cell receptor beta chain was captured in a study of T cells after yellow fever vaccination. Study background: Fractions of limited cellularity were prepared by means of SMART-Seq v4 Ultra Low Input. General observations from the study: Peaking on day 5 versus 15, the secondary response was faster but weaker. It was a small share of clonotypes that appeared in both CD4 and CD8 compartments.

UMIs were added to TCR cDNA along with a universal primer site when it was made by 5'RACE template switching. TCRdb itself ran the 5' RACE reads through MiXCR, one entry per CDR3 protein. The table has some 300,000 distinct CDR3 sequences, around 10% seen once; the top ten hold about 3.5%. This clonotype was seen at least ten times. As yet, its antigen is unknown. Germline V CDR1 and CDR2: SGHVS, FQNEAQ. V was clipped by 7 bases and J by 4 bases, with 22 bases between them. CDR3 length: 16 residues. Sequences were derived from CD4+ T cells sorted from PBMCs, sampled 45 days after the yellow fever booster vaccination. This clonotype was sampled from a man between 18 and 35 years old who received the YFV17D yellow fever vaccine. The V call is TRBV7-8, the J call TRBJ1-1; D remains unclear. This chain's CDR3 is CASTVSSNPLGTEAFF. CDR3 in DNA: TGTGCCAGCACCGTTTCCTCAAACCCGCTGGGCACTGAAGCTTTCTTT.